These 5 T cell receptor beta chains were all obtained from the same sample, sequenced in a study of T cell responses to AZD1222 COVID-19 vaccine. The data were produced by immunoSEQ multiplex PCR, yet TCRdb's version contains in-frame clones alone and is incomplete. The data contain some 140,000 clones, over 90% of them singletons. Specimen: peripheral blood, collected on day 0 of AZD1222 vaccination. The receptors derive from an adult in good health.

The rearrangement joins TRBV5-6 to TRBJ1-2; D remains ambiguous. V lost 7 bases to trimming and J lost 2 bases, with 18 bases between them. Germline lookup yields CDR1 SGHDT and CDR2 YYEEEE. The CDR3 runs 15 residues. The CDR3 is CASDGVRLGNYGYTF. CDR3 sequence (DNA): TGTGCCAGCGATGGGGTTCGTTTAGGGAACTATGGCTACACCTTC.

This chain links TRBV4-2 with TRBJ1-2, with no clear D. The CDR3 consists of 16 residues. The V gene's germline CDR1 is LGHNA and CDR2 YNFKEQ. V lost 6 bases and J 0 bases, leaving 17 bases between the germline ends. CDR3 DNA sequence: TGTGCCAGCAGTCGATGGACGGAAACTCCTAACTATGGCTACACCTTC. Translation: CASSRWTETPNYGYTF.

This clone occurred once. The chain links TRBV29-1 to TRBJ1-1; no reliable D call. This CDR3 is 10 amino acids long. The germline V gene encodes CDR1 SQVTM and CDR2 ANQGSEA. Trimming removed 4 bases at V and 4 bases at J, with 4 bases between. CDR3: CSVGVTEAFF. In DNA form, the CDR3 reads TGCAGCGTTGGGGTCACTGAAGCTTTCTTT.

CDR3 sequence reads: CASSSSPKGRSPYGYTF. The CDR3 DNA is TGTGCCAGCAGCTCCTCCCCCAAAGGCCGCAGCCCCTATGGCTACACCTTC. The gene calls are TRBV11-2 and TRBJ1-2, with unresolved D. The CDR3 totals 17 residues. V lost 4 bases and J 4 bases, leaving 22 bases between the germline ends. Germline assignment: CDR1 SGHAT and CDR2 FQNNGV.

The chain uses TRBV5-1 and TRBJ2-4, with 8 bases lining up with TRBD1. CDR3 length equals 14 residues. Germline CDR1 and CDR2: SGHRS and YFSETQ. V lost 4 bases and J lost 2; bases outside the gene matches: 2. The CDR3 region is CASSPGGPKNIQYF. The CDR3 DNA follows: TGCGCCAGCAGCCCAGGGGGCCCCAAAAACATTCAGTACTTC.